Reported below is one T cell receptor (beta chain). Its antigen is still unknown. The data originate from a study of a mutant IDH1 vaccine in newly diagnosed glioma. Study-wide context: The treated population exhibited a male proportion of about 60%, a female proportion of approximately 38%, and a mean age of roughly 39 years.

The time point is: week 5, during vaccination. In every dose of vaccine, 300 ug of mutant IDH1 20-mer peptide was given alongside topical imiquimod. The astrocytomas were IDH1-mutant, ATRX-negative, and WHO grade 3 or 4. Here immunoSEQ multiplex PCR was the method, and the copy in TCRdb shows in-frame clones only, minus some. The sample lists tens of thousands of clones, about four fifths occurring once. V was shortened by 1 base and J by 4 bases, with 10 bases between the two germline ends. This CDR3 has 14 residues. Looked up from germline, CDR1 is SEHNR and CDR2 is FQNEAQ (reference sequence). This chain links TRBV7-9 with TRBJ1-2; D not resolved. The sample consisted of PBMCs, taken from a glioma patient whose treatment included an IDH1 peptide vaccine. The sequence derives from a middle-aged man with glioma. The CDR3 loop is CASSLVWKPYGYTF. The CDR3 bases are TGTGCCAGCAGCTTAGTTTGGAAACCCTATGGCTACACCTTC.